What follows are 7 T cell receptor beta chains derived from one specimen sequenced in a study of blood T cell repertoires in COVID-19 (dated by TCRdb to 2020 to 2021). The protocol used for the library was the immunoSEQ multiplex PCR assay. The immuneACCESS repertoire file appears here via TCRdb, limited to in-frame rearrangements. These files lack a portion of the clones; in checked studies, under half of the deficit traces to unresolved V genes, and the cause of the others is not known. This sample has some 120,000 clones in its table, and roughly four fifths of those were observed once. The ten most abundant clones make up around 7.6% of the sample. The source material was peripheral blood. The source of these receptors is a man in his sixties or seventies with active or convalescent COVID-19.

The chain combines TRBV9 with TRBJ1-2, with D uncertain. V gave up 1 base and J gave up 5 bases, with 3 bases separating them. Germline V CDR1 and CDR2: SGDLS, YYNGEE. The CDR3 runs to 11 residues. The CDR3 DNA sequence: TGTGCCAGCAGCGTATCATATGGCTACACCTTC. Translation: CASSVSYGYTF.

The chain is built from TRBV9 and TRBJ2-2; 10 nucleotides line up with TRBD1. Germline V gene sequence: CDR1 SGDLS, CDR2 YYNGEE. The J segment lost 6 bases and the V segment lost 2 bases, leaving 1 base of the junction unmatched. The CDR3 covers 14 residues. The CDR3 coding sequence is TGTGCCAGCAGCGTGACAGGGGGCTCCGGGGAGCTGTTTTTT. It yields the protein CASSVTGGSGELFF.

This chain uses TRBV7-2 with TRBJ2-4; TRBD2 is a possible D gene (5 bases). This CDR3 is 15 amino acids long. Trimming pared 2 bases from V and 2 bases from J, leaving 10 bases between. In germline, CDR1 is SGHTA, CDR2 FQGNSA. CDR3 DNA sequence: TGTGCCAGCAGCTTACCCCCGGGGACCAAAAACATTCAGTACTTC. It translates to CASSLPPGTKNIQYF.

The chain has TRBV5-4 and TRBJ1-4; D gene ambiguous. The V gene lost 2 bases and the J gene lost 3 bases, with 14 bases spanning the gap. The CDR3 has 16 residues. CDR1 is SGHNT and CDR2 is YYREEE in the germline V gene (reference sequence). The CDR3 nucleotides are TGTGCCAGCAGCTTAGAGCCAATCGGTGCTAATGAAAAACTGTTTTTT. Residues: CASSLEPIGANEKLFF. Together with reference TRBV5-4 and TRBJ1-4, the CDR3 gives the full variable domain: ETGVTQSPTHLIKTRGQQVTLRCSSQSGHNTVSWYQQALGQGPQFIFQYYREEENGRGNFPPRFSGLQFPNYSSELNVNALELDDSALYLCASSLEPIGANEKLFFGSGTQLSVL.

CDR3 in DNA: TGTGCCAGCAGTGACGGGTTTAGCAATCAGCCCCAGCATTTT. It is translated as CASSDGFSNQPQHF. The chain recombines TRBV6-1 with TRBJ1-5, with D uncertain. Germline V lookup: CDR1 MNHNS, CDR2 SASEGT. V was cut by 3 bases and J by 0 bases, with 6 bases left in between. This CDR3 spans 14 amino acids.

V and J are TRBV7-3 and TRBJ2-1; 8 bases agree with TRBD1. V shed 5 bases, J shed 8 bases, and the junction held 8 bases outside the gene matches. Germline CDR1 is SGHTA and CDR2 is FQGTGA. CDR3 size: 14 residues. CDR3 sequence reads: CASSPGTGSHEQFF. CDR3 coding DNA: TGTGCCAGCAGCCCCGGGACAGGTTCCCATGAGCAGTTCTTC.

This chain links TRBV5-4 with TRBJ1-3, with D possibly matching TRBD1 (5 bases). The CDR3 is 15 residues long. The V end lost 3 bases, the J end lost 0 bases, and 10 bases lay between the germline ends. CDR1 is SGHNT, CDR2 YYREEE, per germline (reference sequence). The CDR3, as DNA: TGTGCCAGCAGCTCGGACACTCACTCTGGAAACACCATATATTTT. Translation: CASSSDTHSGNTIYF.